Listed below are T cell receptor beta chains from one sample, sequenced in a study of blood T cell repertoires in COVID-19. The protocol was immunoSEQ multiplex PCR, while the TCRdb copy is restricted to in-frame clones and leaves out a portion. There are some 270,000 clones in the sample; roughly 84% occur only once, and about 15% lies in the top ten. Sequencing was carried out using peripheral blood. Receptors were obtained from a person in their 70s with COVID-19, enrolled during active disease. The CDR3 runs from the conserved cysteine through the conserved F or W. The D gene is left open where the match is weak.

TRBJ1-3 NA TRBV18 CASSTSENTIYF TGTGCCAGCTCAACGAGCGAGAACACCATATATTTT
TRBJ2-5 TRBD1 TRBV9 CASSVTGTGAETQYF TGTGCCAGCAGCGTAACCGGGACAGGGGCCGAGACCCAGTACTTC
TRBJ1-6 TRBD1 TRBV6-5 CASSTGQAGSPLHF TGTGCCAGCAGTACCGGACAGGCCGGGTCACCCCTCCACTTT
TRBJ2-3 NA TRBV7-8 CASSPQTSTDTQYF TGTGCCAGCAGCCCCCAGACTAGCACAGATACGCAGTATTTT
TRBJ2-2 TRBD1 TRBV10-3 CAISLNRGNTGELFF TGTGCCATCAGTTTAAACAGGGGGAACACCGGGGAGCTGTTTTTT
TRBJ2-1 NA TRBV5-1 CASRRQGLYNEQFF TGCGCCAGCAGACGGCAGGGGTTATACAATGAGCAGTTCTTC
TRBJ1-1 NA TRBV13 CASSLVGGTEAFF TGTGCCAGCAGCCTAGTGGGGGGCACTGAAGCTTTCTTT
TRBJ2-3 TRBD2 TRBV7-3 CASSLAGGIDTQYF TGTGCCAGCAGCCTAGCGGGGGGAATCGATACGCAGTATTTT
TRBJ2-1 TRBD2 TRBV2 CASSDFVAGGRNEQFF TGTGCCAGCAGTGATTTCGTAGCGGGGGGGCGCAATGAGCAGTTCTTC
TRBJ2-7 NA TRBV7-9 CASSFELYEQYF TGTGCCAGCAGCTTTGAGCTATACGAGCAGTACTTC
TRBJ1-5 TRBD1 TRBV6-2/TRBV6-3 CASSPGTGAHQPQHF TGTGCCAGCAGCCCAGGGACAGGGGCGCATCAGCCCCAGCATTTT
TRBJ2-7 NA TRBV18 CASSSISYEQYF TGTGCCAGCTCCTCTATCTCCTACGAGCAGTACTTC
TRBJ1-3 TRBD1 TRBV24-1 CATSDTTGAYTIYF TGTGCCACCAGTGACACAACAGGGGCCTACACCATATATTTT
TRBJ2-1 NA TRBV7-6 CASSSRLEGEQFF TGTGCCAGCAGCTCCAGACTAGAAGGTGAGCAGTTCTTC